The rows below give T cell receptor beta chains drawn from one sample of a study of blood T cells in healthy people across ages. TCRdb re-called the 5' RACE reads with MiXCR, one entry per CDR3 protein. The table has approximately 1,000,000 distinct CDR3 sequences, 45% seen once. Sequenced input: blood. These receptors were taken from a woman aged 55-70 years in good health. The CDR3 runs from the conserved cysteine through the conserved F or W. The order of the fields is CDR3 protein, CDR3 DNA, D gene, J gene, clone size, V gene. A D gene is named only where the DNA matches it firmly. Clone size, where shown, is once, few, many, or a class for clones that have expanded.

CDR3aa: CASSQREWWETQYF
CDR3nt: TGTGCCAGCAGTCAGCGGGAGTGGTGGGAGACCCAGTACTTC
d_gene: TRBD2
j_gene: TRBJ2-5
abundance: few
v_gene: TRBV12-3/TRBV12-4

CDR3aa: CASSAGTDFNQPQHF
CDR3nt: TGCGCCAGCAGCGCCGGGACAGATTTTAATCAGCCCCAGCATTTT
d_gene: TRBD1
j_gene: TRBJ1-5
abundance: .
v_gene: TRBV4-1

CDR3aa: CASSFGSTKGEAFF
CDR3nt: TGCGCCAGCAGCTTCGGGAGCACTAAAGGTGAAGCTTTCTTT
d_gene: .
j_gene: TRBJ1-1
abundance: few
v_gene: TRBV5-1

CDR3aa: CASSPVAGGYRKQYF
CDR3nt: TGCGCCAGCAGCCCTGTAGCGGGAGGGTATCGCAAGCAGTACTTC
d_gene: TRBD2
j_gene: TRBJ2-4
abundance: .
v_gene: TRBV5-1

CDR3aa: CASSEAGGANVLTF
CDR3nt: TGTGCCAGCAGTGAAGCCGGTGGGGCCAACGTCCTGACTTTC
d_gene: .
j_gene: TRBJ2-6
abundance: many
v_gene: TRBV2

CDR3aa: CSASPGTGNSNQPQHF
CDR3nt: TGCAGTGCTAGCCCCGGGACAGGGAATAGCAATCAGCCCCAGCATTTT
d_gene: TRBD1
j_gene: TRBJ1-5
abundance: once
v_gene: TRBV20-1

CDR3aa: CASSREAGRSNSPLHF
CDR3nt: TGCGCCAGCAGCCGAGAGGCCGGACGGAGTAATTCACCCCTCCACTTT
d_gene: .
j_gene: TRBJ1-6
abundance: .
v_gene: TRBV4-1

CDR3aa: CASSPKRSGANVLTF
CDR3nt: TGTGCCAGCAGCCCTAAAAGGTCTGGGGCCAACGTCCTGACTTTC
d_gene: .
j_gene: TRBJ2-6
abundance: .
v_gene: TRBV6-6

CDR3aa: CASSVDLFNEQFF
CDR3nt: TGTGCCAGCAGCGTAGATTTGTTTAATGAGCAGTTCTTC
d_gene: .
j_gene: TRBJ2-1
abundance: few
v_gene: TRBV9

CDR3aa: CSATSIRDRGIETQYF
CDR3nt: TGCAGTGCAACATCGATAAGGGACAGGGGAATCGAGACCCAGTACTTC
d_gene: TRBD1
j_gene: TRBJ2-5
abundance: .
v_gene: TRBV20-1

CDR3aa: CASSQIPLTSLDEQFF
CDR3nt: TGTGCCAGCAGCCAAATCCCCCTAACTAGTCTGGATGAGCAGTTCTTC
d_gene: .
j_gene: TRBJ2-1
abundance: few
v_gene: TRBV5-5

CDR3aa: CASSQDRQGLDTEAFF
CDR3nt: TGTGCCAGCAGCCAAGATCGACAGGGATTGGACACTGAAGCTTTCTTT
d_gene: TRBD1
j_gene: TRBJ1-1
abundance: once
v_gene: TRBV4-2

CDR3aa: CASSEASGCEQYF
CDR3nt: TGCGCCAGCAGTGAGGCCAGCGGGTGCGAGCAGTACTTC
d_gene: .
j_gene: TRBJ2-7
abundance: .
v_gene: TRBV10-2

CDR3aa: CASSPPVAGGRDEQYF
CDR3nt: TGTGCCAGCTCACCACCGGTCGCGGGAGGGAGGGACGAGCAGTACTTC
d_gene: TRBD2
j_gene: TRBJ2-7
abundance: .
v_gene: TRBV18

CDR3aa: CASSLAGWGEQYF
CDR3nt: TGTGCCAGCAGTTTGGCAGGTTGGGGCGAGCAGTACTTC
d_gene: .
j_gene: TRBJ2-7
abundance: .
v_gene: TRBV6-2/TRBV6-3

CDR3aa: CASSTPGLAGANEQYF
CDR3nt: TGTGCCAGCAGCACACCGGGACTAGCGGGAGCTAATGAGCAGTACTTC
d_gene: TRBD2
j_gene: TRBJ2-5
abundance: .
v_gene: TRBV11-2

CDR3aa: CASSPPRTGRNSPLHF
CDR3nt: TGTGCCAGCTCACCACCGAGGACAGGCCGAAATTCACCCCTCCACTTT
d_gene: TRBD1
j_gene: TRBJ1-6
abundance: .
v_gene: TRBV18

CDR3aa: CSARKSGLVVGETQYF
CDR3nt: TGCAGTGCTCGGAAATCGGGACTAGTGGTTGGGGAGACCCAGTACTTC
d_gene: TRBD2
j_gene: TRBJ2-5
abundance: .
v_gene: TRBV20-1

CDR3aa: CASSVTDASTDTQYF
CDR3nt: TGTGCCAGCAGCGTGACGGACGCTAGCACAGATACGCAGTATTTT
d_gene: .
j_gene: TRBJ2-3
abundance: .
v_gene: TRBV9

CDR3aa: CSARGPNEQYF
CDR3nt: TGCAGTGCGAGAGGGCCCAATGAGCAGTACTTC
d_gene: .
j_gene: TRBJ2-5
abundance: .
v_gene: TRBV20-1

CDR3aa: CASSFGTSGSIYEQYF
CDR3nt: TGTGCCAGCAGCTTCGGGACTAGCGGGAGTATCTACGAGCAGTACTTC
d_gene: TRBD2
j_gene: TRBJ2-7
abundance: .
v_gene: TRBV7-9

CDR3aa: CSARSWTGGAYEQYF
CDR3nt: TGCAGTGCTAGATCTTGGACAGGGGGCGCTTACGAGCAGTACTTC
d_gene: TRBD1
j_gene: TRBJ2-7
abundance: .
v_gene: TRBV20-1

CDR3aa: CASSSGTKYEQYF
CDR3nt: TGTGCCAGCAGCTCCGGGACGAAATACGAGCAGTACTTC
d_gene: .
j_gene: TRBJ2-7
abundance: .
v_gene: TRBV5-6

CDR3aa: CASSLRDNPYEQYF
CDR3nt: TGTGCCAGCAGCCTACGGGACAACCCCTACGAGCAGTACTTC
d_gene: .
j_gene: TRBJ2-7
abundance: .
v_gene: TRBV7-9

CDR3aa: CASSATSGSRNEQFF
CDR3nt: TGTGCCAGCAGCGCTACTAGCGGGAGTAGGAATGAGCAGTTCTTC
d_gene: TRBD2
j_gene: TRBJ2-1
abundance: few
v_gene: TRBV9

CDR3aa: CASSLLGDGETQYF
CDR3nt: TGCGCCAGCAGCTTGCTAGGGGACGGGGAGACCCAGTACTTC
d_gene: .
j_gene: TRBJ2-5
abundance: .
v_gene: TRBV5-1

CDR3aa: CSAAINLQQETQYF
CDR3nt: TGCAGTGCCGCAATAAACCTACAGCAAGAGACCCAGTACTTC
d_gene: .
j_gene: TRBJ2-5
abundance: .
v_gene: TRBV20-1

CDR3aa: CASSGTSASYEQYF
CDR3nt: TGTGCCAGCAGCGGGACTAGCGCTTCCTACGAGCAGTACTTC
d_gene: TRBD2
j_gene: TRBJ2-7
abundance: few
v_gene: TRBV6-5

CDR3aa: CSARFPGLRQEQYF
CDR3nt: TGCAGTGCTAGATTTCCGGGACTACGTCAGGAGCAGTACTTC
d_gene: TRBD2
j_gene: TRBJ2-4
abundance: once
v_gene: TRBV20-1

CDR3aa: CSALTGGGSNQPQHF
CDR3nt: TGCAGTGCTCTCACAGGGGGAGGGAGCAATCAGCCCCAGCATTTT
d_gene: TRBD1
j_gene: TRBJ1-5
abundance: few
v_gene: TRBV20-1

CDR3aa: CSVGVSGSPYNEQFF
CDR3nt: TGCAGCGTTGGTGTTAGCGGTTCTCCCTACAATGAGCAGTTCTTC
d_gene: .
j_gene: TRBJ2-1
abundance: few
v_gene: TRBV29-1

CDR3aa: CSVRSGGAHQPQHF
CDR3nt: TGCAGCGTTCGATCGGGGGGCGCACATCAGCCCCAGCATTTT
d_gene: .
j_gene: TRBJ1-5
abundance: few
v_gene: TRBV29-1